This T cell receptor beta chain was recovered during a study of blood T cell repertoires in COVID-19. The overall study: T cells, B-cell-depleted T cells, or PBMCs provided the cDNA or gDNA that served as material.

The CDR3 sequence is 15 residues long. Germline V gene lookup returns CDR1 SGHNT and CDR2 YYREEE (reference sequence). The V end lost 0 bases, the J end lost 2 bases, and 11 bases lay between the germline ends. The repertoire was sequenced with immunoSEQ multiplex PCR; TCRdb's copy has only in-frame clones and lacks some. The top ten clones hold approximately 3.1% of a sample with roughly 200,000 clones, 85% to 90% of them seen once. This clonotype was obtained from a woman aged 45 to 65 in a cohort exposed to, infected with or recovered from COVID-19 (not recorded which). Sequenced: PBMCs or T cells enriched from blood (not recorded which). J is TRBJ2-5 and V is TRBV5-4; TRBD1 might be the D (5 bases). The CDR3 region is CASSLGGALQETQYF. For the CDR3, the DNA is TGTGCCAGCAGCTTGGGTGGGGCCCTGCAAGAGACCCAGTACTTC.